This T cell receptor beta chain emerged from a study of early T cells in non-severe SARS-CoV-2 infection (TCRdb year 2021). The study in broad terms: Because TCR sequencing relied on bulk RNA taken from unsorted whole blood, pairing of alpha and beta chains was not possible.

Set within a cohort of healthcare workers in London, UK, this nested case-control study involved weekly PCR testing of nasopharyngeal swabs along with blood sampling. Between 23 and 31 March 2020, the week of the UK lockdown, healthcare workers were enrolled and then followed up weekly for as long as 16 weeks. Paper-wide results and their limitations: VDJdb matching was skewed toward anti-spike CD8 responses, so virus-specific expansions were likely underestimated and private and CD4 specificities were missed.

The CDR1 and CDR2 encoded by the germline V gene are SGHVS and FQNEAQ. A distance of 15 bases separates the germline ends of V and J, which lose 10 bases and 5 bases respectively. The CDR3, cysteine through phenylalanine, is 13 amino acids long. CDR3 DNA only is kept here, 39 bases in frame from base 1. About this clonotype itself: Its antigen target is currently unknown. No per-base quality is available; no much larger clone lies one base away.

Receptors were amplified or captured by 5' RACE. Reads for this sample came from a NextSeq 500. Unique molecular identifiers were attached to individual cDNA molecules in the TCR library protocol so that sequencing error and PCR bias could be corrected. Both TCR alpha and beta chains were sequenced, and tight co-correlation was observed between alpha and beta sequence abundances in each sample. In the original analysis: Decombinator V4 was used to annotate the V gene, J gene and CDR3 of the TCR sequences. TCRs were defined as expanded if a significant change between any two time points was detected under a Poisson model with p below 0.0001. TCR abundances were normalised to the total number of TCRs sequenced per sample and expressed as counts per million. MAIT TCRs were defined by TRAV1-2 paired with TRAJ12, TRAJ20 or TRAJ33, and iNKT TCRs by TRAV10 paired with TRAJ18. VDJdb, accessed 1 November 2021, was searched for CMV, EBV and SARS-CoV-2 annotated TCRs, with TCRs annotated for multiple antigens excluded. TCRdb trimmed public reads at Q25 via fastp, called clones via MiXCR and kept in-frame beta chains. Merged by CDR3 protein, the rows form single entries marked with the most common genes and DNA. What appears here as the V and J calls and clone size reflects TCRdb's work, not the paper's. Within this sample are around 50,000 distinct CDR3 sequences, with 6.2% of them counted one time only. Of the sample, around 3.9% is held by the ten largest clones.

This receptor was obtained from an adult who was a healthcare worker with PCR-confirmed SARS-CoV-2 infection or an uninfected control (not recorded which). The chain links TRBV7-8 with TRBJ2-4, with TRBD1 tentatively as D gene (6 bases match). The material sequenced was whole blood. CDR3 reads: CATRTTGENIQYF. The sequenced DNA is TGTGCCACCAGAACGACAGGAGAAAACATTCAGTACTTC.